The T cell receptor (beta chain) under discussion was sequenced for a study of OX40 agonist ivuxolimab in advanced cancers. Clones were sequenced by immunoSEQ multiplex PCR, and TCRdb holds only the in-frame ones, with some missing. The sample contains 80,000 to 95,000 clones, roughly four fifths of which appear only once. This clone was detected once. Germline lookup yields CDR1 ENHRY and CDR2 SYGVKD. This CDR3 contains 17 residues. Trimming cost V 0 bases and J 8 bases; bases outside gene matches: 14. The chain combines TRBV10-3 with TRBJ1-2, with 8 bases aligning to TRBD1. The receptor was derived from an adult with an advanced solid tumor such as melanoma, head and neck, liver or kidney cancer. Source: CD4+ or CD8+ T cells sorted from blood, taken in a trial of the OX40 agonist ivuxolimab. The CDR3 here is CAISESADRVELGGYTF. DNA of the CDR3: TGTGCCATCAGTGAGTCCGCGGACAGGGTAGAATTAGGGGGCTACACCTTC.